This T cell receptor (beta chain) stems from a study of T cell changes during pregnancy in multiple sclerosis. With 2 bases removed from V and 5 bases from J, the gap between germline ends came to 12 bases. Germline V lookup: CDR1 SQVTM, CDR2 ANQGSEA. This CDR3 region has 13 residues. Assay used: immunoSEQ multiplex PCR; TCRdb lists only in-frame clones, some missing. Among about 110,000 clones listed, approximately 90% were seen once. The sequences come from peripheral blood, collected after pregnancy. The receptor's source is a female donor with multiple sclerosis, enrolled in a pregnancy study. The chain has TRBV29-1 and TRBJ1-2; D is perhaps TRBD1 (6 bases). DNA of the CDR3: TGCAGCGTTGAAAGGACAGCGAGATATGGCTACACCTTC. Translating it yields CSVERTARYGYTF.